This is a list of T cell receptor beta chains from one sample in a study of graft-versus-host responses after intestinal transplantation. The repertoire was sequenced with immunoSEQ multiplex PCR; TCRdb's copy has only in-frame clones and lacks some. The sample has just over 20,000 clones, 75% to 90% seen once. The sequenced sample was PBMCs, obtained just over 64 days after intestinal transplantation. The origin of the receptors is a human patient who received an intestinal transplant, so some T cells may come from the graft donor. Both conserved end residues are part of each CDR3. D genes are given only for firm matches. Clone size is stated in some rows and not others, as once, few, many or a class when expanded.

TRBV7-9	TRBD1	.	TRBJ2-2	TGTGCCAGCAGCTTCTGGACAGGAGGAGTGACCGGGGAGCTGTTTTTT	CASSFWTGGVTGELFF
TRBV4-1	TRBD2	.	TRBJ2-1	TGCGCCAGCAGCCATCCGGGACTATTTTACAATGAGCAGTTCTTC	CASSHPGLFYNEQFF
TRBV7-8	TRBD1	.	TRBJ1-2	TGTGCCAGCAGCAGTCTCGTGGACAGGGGAAAGTATGGCTACACCTTC	CASSSLVDRGKYGYTF
TRBV29-1	.	once	TRBJ1-1	TGCAGCGATGAAGGGTTTTTGAACACTGAAGCTTTCTTT	CSDEGFLNTEAFF
TRBV15	.	once	TRBJ2-7	TGTGCCACCAGCGTAGACTGGGTAGGCGGGGGCCCTCTGAAGCACGAGCAGTACTTC	CATSVDWVGGGPLKHEQYF
TRBV6-4	TRBD2	few	TRBJ2-3	TGTGCCAGCAGTGCCGGGGGGGCCACAGATACGCAGTATTTT	CASSAGGATDTQYF
TRBV4-3	.	.	TRBJ1-2	TGCGCCAGCAGCCAAGGTTCGGGGGGGGATGGCTACACCTTC	CASSQGSGGDGYTF
TRBV11-2	TRBD1	.	TRBJ2-7	TGTGCCAGCAGCTCCGGGACAGGCTCCTACGAGCAGTACTTC	CASSSGTGSYEQYF
TRBV6-4	TRBD2	.	TRBJ2-3	TGTGCCAGCAGTGAACTAGCGGGGGAAAAAGATACGCAGTATTTT	CASSELAGEKDTQYF
TRBV27	.	few	TRBJ2-7	TGTGCCAGCAGACAGGACCTCTCCTACGAGCAGTACTTC	CASRQDLSYEQYF
TRBV7-6	.	.	TRBJ2-5	TGTGCCAGCAGCTTAGCATGGACGGGGGCGTGGGAGACCCAGTACTTC	CASSLAWTGAWETQYF
TRBV10-3	.	few	TRBJ1-3	TGTGCCATTAACCCGGAGGGGAACACCATATATTTT	CAINPEGNTIYF
TRBV10-3	TRBD2	.	TRBJ2-1	TGTGCCATCAGTGATAGCGGGGGTTACTACAATGAGCAGTTCTTC	CAISDSGGYYNEQFF
TRBV6-5	.	.	TRBJ2-5	TGTGCCAGCATTCCTCGAGGTGCTCAAGAGACCCAGTACTTC	CASIPRGAQETQYF
TRBV12-5	TRBD1	.	TRBJ1-3	TGTGCTAGTGGTTTGGTCCGGGACAGCTATTCCTCTGGAAACACCATATATTTT	CASGLVRDSYSSGNTIYF
TRBV19	TRBD1	.	TRBJ2-3	TGTGCCAGTAGCTTAACAGGGGGGTCTCACACAGATACGCAGTATTTT	CASSLTGGSHTDTQYF
TRBV11-3	.	.	TRBJ2-1	TGTGCCAGCAGCACAAACAGGGACAATGAGCAGTTCTTC	CASSTNRDNEQFF
TRBV11-3	.	.	TRBJ1-3	TGTGCCAGCAGCTTAGAGGGCCCGCGCCGCAGAAACACCATATATTTT	CASSLEGPRRRNTIYF
TRBV10-2	TRBD2	.	TRBJ2-1	TGCGCCAGCAGTGAGCTAAGGACTAGCGGGGGATACAATGAGCAGTTCTTC	CASSELRTSGGYNEQFF
TRBV27	.	.	TRBJ2-6	TGTGCCAGCAGCCCCAGAGGAATGTCTGGGGCCAACGTCCTGACTTTC	CASSPRGMSGANVLTF
TRBV7-2	.	.	TRBJ2-5	TGTGCCAGCAGCTCGCTCGGTTTAGGGCGGGGGCCGGTGAGGGAGACCCAGTACTTC	CASSSLGLGRGPVRETQYF
TRBV30	.	.	TRBJ1-1	TGTGCCTGGGGGACTTCCACTGAAGCTTTCTTT	CAWGTSTEAFF
TRBV9	.	.	TRBJ1-1	TGTGCCAGCAGCTTAGGGGGGGACACTGAAGCTTTCTTT	CASSLGGDTEAFF
TRBV29-1	.	.	TRBJ1-1	TGCAGCGTTGTAAAGGAGAACACTGAAGCTTTCTTT	CSVVKENTEAFF
TRBV27	.	.	TRBJ2-1	TGTGCCAGCAGTTCGCTAGCCCTGAATGAGCAGTTCTTC	CASSSLALNEQFF
TRBV2	.	.	TRBJ2-5	TGTGCCAGCAGCGAGGGGCGGCTCTACCAAGAGACCCAGTACTTC	CASSEGRLYQETQYF
TRBV30	TRBD2	.	TRBJ2-7	TGTGCCTGGGGCGTAGCGGGATCCTACGAGCAGTACTTC	CAWGVAGSYEQYF
TRBV5-5	TRBD1	.	TRBJ2-3	TGTGCCAGCAGCTTGGTGCTGGGACAGGAATGGACGCAGTATTTT	CASSLVLGQEWTQYF